Sequencing of this T cell receptor beta chain was carried out in a study of long-term antiretroviral therapy in people with HIV. V was trimmed by 8 bases and J by 1 base, leaving 14 bases between them. This CDR3 is 14 amino acids long. From germline, CDR1 is LNHDA and CDR2 SQIVND (reference sequence). Notes on this clone: Its antigen is still unknown.

No donor had fewer than one pre-ART PBMC sample or fewer than two post-ART PBMC samples. General observations from the study: It was observed that HIV repertoires exhibited narrower CDR3 length ranges than controls.

Investigators performed immunoSEQ version v3.0 at survey level. TCRdb's copy holds only in-frame clones and misses some; the assay was immunoSEQ multiplex PCR. In the table there are roughly 28,000 clones, more than 70% of which are singletons. This clonotype was obtained from a man aged 18 to 29 with HIV. V usage is TRBV19 and J usage is TRBJ2-5; D could derive from TRBD1 or TRBD2 (5 bases each). The specimen comprised unsorted PBMCs, sampled 1.5 years before starting antiretroviral therapy. CDR3 loop: CASQGRHAQETQYF. In DNA form, the CDR3 reads TGTGCCAGTCAGGGACGCCACGCCCAAGAGACCCAGTACTTC.